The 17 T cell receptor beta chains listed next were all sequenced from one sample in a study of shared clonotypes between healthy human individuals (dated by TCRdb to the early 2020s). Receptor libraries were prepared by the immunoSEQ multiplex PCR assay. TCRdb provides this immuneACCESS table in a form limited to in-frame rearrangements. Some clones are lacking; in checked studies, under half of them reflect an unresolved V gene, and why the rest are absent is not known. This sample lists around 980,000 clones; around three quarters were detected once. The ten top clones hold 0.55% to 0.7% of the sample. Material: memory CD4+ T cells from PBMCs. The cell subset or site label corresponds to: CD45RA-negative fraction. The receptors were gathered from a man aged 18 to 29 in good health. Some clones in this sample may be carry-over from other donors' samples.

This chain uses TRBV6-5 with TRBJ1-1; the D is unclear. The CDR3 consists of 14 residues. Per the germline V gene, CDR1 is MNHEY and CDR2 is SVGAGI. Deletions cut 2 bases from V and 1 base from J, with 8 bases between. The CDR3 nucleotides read TGTGCCAGCAGTTACGGGGTAGGGAACACTGAAGCTTTCTTT. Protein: CASSYGVGNTEAFF.

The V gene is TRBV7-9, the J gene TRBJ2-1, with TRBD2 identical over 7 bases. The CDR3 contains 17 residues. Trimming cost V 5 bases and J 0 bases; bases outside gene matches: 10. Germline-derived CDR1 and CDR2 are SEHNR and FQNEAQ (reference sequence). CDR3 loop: CASSQGRAGVSYNEQFF. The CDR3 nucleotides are TGTGCCAGCAGCCAAGGGCGGGCGGGAGTCTCCTACAATGAGCAGTTCTTC.

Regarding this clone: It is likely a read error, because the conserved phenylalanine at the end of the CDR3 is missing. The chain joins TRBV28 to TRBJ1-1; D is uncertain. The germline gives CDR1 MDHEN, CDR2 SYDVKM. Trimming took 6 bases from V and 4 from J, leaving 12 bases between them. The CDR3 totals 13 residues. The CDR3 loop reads CASSPPISTEAFS. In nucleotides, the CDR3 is TGTGCCAGCAGCCCCCCGATTAGCACTGAAGCTTTCTCT.

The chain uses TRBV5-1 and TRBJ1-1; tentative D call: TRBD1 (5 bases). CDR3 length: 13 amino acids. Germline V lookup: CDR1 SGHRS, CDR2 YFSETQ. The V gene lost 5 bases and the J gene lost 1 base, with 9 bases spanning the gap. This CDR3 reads CASRGQRNTEAFF. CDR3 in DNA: TGCGCCAGCAGAGGACAACGGAACACTGAAGCTTTCTTT.

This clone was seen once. The CDR3 DNA sequence: TGTGCCAGCAGCTCGACAGGGGGTAGAGAAAAACTGTTTTTT. It translates to CASSSTGGREKLFF. V is TRBV7-9 and J is TRBJ1-4, with TRBD1 matching over 9 bases. The ends lost 4 bases at V and 8 bases at J; junction bases unmatched: 5. The CDR3 spans 14 residues. Germline V gives CDR1 SEHNR, CDR2 FQNEAQ (reference sequence).

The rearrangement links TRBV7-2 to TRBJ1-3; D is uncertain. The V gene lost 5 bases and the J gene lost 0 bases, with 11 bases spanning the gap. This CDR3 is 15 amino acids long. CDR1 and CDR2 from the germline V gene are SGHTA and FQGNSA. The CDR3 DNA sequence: TGTGCCAGCAGCCCCACACGGACCTCTGGAAACACCATATATTTT. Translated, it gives CASSPTRTSGNTIYF. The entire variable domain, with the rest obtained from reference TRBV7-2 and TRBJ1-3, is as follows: GAGVSQSPSNKVTEKGKDVELRCDPISGHTALYWYRQSLGQGLEFLIYFQGNSAPDKSGLPSDRFSAERTGGSVSTLTIQRTQQEDSAVYLCASSPTRTSGNTIYFGEGSWLTVV.

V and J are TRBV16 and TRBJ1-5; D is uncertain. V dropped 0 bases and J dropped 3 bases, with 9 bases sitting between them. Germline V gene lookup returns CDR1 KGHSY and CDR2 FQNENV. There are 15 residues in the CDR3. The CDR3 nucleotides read TGTGCCAGCAGCCAATCCCAGCCCGACAATCAGCCCCAGCATTTT. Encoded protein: CASSQSQPDNQPQHF.

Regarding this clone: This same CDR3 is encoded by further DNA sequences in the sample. CDR3 sequence reads: CASSPGGRDTQYF. CDR3 nucleotides: TGTGCCAGCAGTCCGGGGGGCAGAGATACGCAGTATTTT. This chain uses TRBV28 with TRBJ2-3; D is perhaps TRBD2 (7 bases). The ends were cut back, 5 bases at V and 5 bases at J, with 11 bases in the middle. CDR3 length equals 13 residues. The germline V gene has CDR1 MDHEN and CDR2 SYDVKM.

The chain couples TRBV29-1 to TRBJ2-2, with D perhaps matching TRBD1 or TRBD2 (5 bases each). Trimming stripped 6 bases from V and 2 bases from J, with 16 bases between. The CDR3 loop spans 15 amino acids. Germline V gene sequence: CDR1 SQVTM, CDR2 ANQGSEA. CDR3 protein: CSVGPERGNTGELFF. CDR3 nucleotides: TGCAGCGTGGGCCCGGAGAGGGGAAACACCGGGGAGCTGTTTTTT.

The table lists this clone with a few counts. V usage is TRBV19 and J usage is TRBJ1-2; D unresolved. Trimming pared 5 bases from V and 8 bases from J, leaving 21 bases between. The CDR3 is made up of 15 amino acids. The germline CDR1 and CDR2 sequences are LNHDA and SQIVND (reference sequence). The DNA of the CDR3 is TGTGCCAGTAGTGAGCGGAGGGCAAACCTCCGGGGCTACACCTTC. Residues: CASSERRANLRGYTF.

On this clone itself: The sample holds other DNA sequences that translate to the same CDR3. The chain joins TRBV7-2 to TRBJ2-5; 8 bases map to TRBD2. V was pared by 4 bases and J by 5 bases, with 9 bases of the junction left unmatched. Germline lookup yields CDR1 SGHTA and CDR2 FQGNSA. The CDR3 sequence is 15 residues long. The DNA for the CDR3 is TGTGCCAGCAGCTCTGGACTAGCCGGGGGGGAGACCCAGTACTTC. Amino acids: CASSSGLAGGETQYF.

The CDR3, as DNA: TGTGCCATCAGCAGCAAAGCAACAGGGGGCGAGGAGCAGTACTTC. Its protein product is CAISSKATGGEEQYF. The genes are TRBV10-3 and TRBJ2-7; TRBD1 agrees at 9 bases. Germline loops: CDR1 ENHRY, CDR2 SYGVKD. Trimming at V came to 6 bases and at J to 7 bases, leaving 13 bases not matched to a gene. This CDR3 spans 15 amino acids.

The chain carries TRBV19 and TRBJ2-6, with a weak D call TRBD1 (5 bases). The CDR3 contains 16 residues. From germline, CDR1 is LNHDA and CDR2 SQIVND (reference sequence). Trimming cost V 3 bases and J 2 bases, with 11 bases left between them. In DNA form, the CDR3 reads TGTGCCAGTAGTATCTTGGGGCCGGCTGGGGCCAACGTCCTGACTTTC. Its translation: CASSILGPAGANVLTF. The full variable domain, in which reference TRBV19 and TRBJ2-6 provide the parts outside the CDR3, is DGGITQSPKYLFRKEGQNVTLSCEQNLNHDAMYWYRQDPGQGLRLIYYSQIVNDFQKGDIAEGYSVSREKKESFPLTVTSAQKNPTAFYLCASSILGPAGANVLTFGAGSRLTVL.

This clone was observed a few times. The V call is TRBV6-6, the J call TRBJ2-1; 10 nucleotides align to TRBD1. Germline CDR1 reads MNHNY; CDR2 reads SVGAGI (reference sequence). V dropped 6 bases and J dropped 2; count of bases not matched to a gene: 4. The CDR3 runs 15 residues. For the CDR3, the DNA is TGTGCCAGCAGCAGGGACAGGGGAACCTACAATGAGCAGTTCTTC. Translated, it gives CASSRDRGTYNEQFF.

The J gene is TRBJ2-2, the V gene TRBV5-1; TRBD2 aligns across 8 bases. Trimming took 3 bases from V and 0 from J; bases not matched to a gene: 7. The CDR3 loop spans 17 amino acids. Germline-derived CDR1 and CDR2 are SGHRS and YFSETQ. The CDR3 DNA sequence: TGCGCCAGCAGCTCTATGACTAGCGTATCGAACACCGGGGAGCTGTTTTTT. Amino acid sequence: CASSSMTSVSNTGELFF.

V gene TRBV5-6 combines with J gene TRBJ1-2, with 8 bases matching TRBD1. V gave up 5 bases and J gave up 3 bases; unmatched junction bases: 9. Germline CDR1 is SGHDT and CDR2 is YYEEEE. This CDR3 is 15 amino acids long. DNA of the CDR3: TGTGCCAGCAGTGCCTTGGACAGGGACTACTATGGCTACACCTTC. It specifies CASSALDRDYYGYTF.

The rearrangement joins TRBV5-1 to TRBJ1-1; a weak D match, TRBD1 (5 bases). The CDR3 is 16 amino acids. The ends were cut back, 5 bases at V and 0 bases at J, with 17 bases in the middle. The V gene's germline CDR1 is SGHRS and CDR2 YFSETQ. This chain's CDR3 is CASSLNGGLMNTEAFF. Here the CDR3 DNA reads TGCGCCAGCAGTTTGAACGGGGGACTCATGAACACTGAAGCTTTCTTT.